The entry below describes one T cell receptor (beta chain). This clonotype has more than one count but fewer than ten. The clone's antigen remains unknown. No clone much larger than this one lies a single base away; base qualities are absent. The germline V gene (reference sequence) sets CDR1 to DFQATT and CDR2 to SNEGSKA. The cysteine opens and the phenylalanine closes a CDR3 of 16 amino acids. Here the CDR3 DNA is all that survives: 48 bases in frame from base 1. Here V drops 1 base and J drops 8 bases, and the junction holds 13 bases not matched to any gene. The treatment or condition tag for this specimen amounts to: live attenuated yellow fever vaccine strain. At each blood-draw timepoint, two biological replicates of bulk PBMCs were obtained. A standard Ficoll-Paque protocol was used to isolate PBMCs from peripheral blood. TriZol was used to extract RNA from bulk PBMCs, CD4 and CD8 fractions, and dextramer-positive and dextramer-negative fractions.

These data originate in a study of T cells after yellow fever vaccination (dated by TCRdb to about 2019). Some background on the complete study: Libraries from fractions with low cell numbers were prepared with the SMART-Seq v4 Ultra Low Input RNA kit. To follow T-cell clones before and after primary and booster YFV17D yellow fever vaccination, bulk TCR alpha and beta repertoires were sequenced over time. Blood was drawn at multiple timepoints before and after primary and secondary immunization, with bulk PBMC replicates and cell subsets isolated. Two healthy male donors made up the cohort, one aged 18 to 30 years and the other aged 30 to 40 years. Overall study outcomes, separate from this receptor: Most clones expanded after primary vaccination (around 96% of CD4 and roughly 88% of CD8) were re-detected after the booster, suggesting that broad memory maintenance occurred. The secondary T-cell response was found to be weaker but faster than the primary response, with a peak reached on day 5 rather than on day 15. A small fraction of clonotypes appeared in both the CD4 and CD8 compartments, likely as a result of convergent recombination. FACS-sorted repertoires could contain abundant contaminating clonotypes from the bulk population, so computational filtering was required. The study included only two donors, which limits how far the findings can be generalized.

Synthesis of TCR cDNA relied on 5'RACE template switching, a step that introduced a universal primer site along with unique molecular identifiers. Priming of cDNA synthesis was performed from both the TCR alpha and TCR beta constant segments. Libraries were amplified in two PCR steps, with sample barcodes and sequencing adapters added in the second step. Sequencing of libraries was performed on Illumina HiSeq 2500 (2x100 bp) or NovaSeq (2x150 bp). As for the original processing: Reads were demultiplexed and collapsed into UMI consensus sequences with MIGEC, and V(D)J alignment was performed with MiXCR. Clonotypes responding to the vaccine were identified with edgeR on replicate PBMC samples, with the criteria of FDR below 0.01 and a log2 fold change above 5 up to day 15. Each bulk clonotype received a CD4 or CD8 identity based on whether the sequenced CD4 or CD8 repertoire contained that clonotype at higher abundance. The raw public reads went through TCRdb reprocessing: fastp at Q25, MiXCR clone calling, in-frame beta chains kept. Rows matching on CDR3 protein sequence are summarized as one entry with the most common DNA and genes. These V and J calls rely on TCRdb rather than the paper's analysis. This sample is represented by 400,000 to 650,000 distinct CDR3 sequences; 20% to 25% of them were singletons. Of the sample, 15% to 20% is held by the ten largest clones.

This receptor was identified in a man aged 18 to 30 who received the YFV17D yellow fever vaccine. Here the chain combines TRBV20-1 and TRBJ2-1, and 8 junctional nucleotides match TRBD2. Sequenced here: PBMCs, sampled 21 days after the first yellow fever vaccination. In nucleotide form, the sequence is TGCAGTGCTAGAGCCCCGGGGGGGCGGAAACTCTATGAGCAGTTCTTC. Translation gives CSARAPGGRKLYEQFF.